The table lists the clone carrying this TCR beta chain with a count of one. The authors reverse transcribed 0.5 to 1 ug RNA with random hexamers. The TCR beta CDR3 was amplified by immunoSEQ multiplex PCR across 54 Vbeta, 13 Jbeta. One entry per CDR3 protein results from TCRdb running MiXCR on the immunoSEQ multiplex PCR reads. The sample lists about 200,000 distinct CDR3 sequences; about 96% were seen once. The source of the sample is a study of CD8 T cells in Susac syndrome. V lost 1 base, J lost 1 base, and 7 bases lay in between. The germline gives CDR1 LGHDT, CDR2 YNNKEL (reference sequence). The CDR3 spans 14 residues. TCR beta sequencing covered blood CD8+ and CD4+ T cells. FACS enriched CD8+ TEMRA cells, while bulk CD8+ and CD4+ were negatively isolated.

Sequenced material: CD4+ T cells from PBMCs. The chain carries TRBV3-1 and TRBJ1-1, with D hard to call. This receptor was obtained from a human donor with multiple sclerosis. The CDR3 spells CASSQVDRNTEAFF. CDR3 sequence (DNA): TGTGCCAGCAGCCAAGTGGATCGGAACACTGAAGCTTTCTTT.